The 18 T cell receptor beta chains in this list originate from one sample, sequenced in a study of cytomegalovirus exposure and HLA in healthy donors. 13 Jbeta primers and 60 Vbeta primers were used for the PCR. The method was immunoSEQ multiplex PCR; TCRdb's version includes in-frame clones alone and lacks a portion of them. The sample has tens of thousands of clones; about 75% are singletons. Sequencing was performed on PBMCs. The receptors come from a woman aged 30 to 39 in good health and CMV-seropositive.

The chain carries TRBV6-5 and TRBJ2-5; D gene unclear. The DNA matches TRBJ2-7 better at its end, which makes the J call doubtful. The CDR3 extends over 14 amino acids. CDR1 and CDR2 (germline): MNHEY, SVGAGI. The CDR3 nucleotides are TGTGCCAGCAGTCACCCCGACACCCCCTACGAGCAGTACTTC. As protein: CASSHPDTPYEQYF.

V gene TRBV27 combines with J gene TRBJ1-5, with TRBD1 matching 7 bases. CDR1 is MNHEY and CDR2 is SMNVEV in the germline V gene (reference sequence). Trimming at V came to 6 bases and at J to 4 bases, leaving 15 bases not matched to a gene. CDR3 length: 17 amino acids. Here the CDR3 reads CASSSSIRQGGNQPQHF. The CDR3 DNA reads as TGTGCCAGCAGCTCCTCAATCCGACAGGGTGGGAATCAGCCCCAGCATTTT.

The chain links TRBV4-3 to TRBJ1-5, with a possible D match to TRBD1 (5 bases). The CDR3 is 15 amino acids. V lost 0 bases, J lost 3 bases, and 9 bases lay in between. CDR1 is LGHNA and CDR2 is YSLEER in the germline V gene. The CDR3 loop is CASSQEAGINQPQHF. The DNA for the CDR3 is TGCGCCAGCAGCCAAGAAGCAGGGATCAATCAGCCCCAGCATTTT.

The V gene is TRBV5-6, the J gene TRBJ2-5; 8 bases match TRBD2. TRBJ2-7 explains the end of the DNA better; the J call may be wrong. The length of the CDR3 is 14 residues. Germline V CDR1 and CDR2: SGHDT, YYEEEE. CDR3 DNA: TGTGCCAGCAGCTTAAGGACTAGCCCCCTCGAGCAGTACTTC. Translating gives CASSLRTSPLEQYF.

The CDR3 region is CASSLWQGTSYEQYF. DNA for the CDR3: TGTGCCAGCAGCTTGTGGCAGGGGACCTCCTACGAGCAGTACTTC. V and J are TRBV7-2 and TRBJ2-7; maybe TRBD1 (6 bases). V was cut by 3 bases and J by 0 bases, with 12 bases left in between. Germline V gene data show CDR1 as SGHTA and CDR2 as FQGNSA. The CDR3 contains 15 residues.

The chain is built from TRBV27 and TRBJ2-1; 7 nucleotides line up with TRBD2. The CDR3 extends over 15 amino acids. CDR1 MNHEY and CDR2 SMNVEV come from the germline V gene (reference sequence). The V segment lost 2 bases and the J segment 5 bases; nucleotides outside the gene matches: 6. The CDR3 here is CASSLSPSGNNEQFF. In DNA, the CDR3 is TGTGCCAGCAGTTTAAGTCCTAGCGGAAACAATGAGCAGTTCTTC.

Here the CDR3 DNA reads TGTGCCAGTAGTACAACTAGCGGGTATAGTGAGCAGTTCTTC. Protein product: CASSTTSGYSEQFF. The V and J genes are TRBV19 and TRBJ2-1, with 9 bases identical to TRBD2. This CDR3 has 14 residues. Germline V gene sequence: CDR1 LNHDA, CDR2 SQIVND (reference sequence). J gave up 9 bases and V 4 bases, and 7 bases lay outside the gene matches.

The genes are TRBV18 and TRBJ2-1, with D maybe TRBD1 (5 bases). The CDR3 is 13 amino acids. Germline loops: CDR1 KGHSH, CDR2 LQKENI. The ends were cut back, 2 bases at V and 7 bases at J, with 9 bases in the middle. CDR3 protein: CASSPMQGNEQFF. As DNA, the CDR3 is TGTGCCAGCTCACCAATGCAGGGAAATGAGCAGTTCTTC.

CDR3 amino acids: CASSLAGTGPYEQYF. CDR3 nucleotide sequence: TGTGCCAGCAGTTTAGCCGGGACTGGGCCCTACGAGCAGTACTTC. The rearrangement links TRBV27 to TRBJ2-7; tentatively, D is TRBD2 (6 bases). The CDR3 totals 15 residues. Germline V gene data show CDR1 as MNHEY and CDR2 as SMNVEV (reference sequence). V lost 2 bases to trimming and J lost 2 bases, with 13 bases between them.

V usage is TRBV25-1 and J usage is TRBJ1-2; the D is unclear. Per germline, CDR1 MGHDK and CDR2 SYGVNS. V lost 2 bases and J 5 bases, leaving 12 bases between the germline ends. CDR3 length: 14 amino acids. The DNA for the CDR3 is TGTGCCAGCAGTGAAATTGGCGGAGGTTATGGCTACACCTTC. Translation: CASSEIGGGYGYTF.

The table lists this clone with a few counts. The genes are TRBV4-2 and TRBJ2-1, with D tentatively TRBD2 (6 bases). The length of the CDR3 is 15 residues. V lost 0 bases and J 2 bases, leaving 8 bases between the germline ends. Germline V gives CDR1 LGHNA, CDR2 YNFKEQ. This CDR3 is CASSQDTGAYNEQFF. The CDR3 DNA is TGTGCCAGCAGCCAAGATACGGGAGCCTACAATGAGCAGTTCTTC.

The CDR3 region has the DNA TGTGCCAGCAGCTTAGCGGTTGGGGAGAGCAATCAGCCCCAGCATTTT. Residues: CASSLAVGESNQPQHF. The chain combines TRBV7-8 with TRBJ1-5; D is unclear. Germline CDR1 and CDR2: SGHVS and FQNEAQ. This CDR3 is 16 amino acids long. V lost 0 bases and J lost 1, with 10 bases in between.

CDR3: CSVEDSYYGYTF. For the CDR3, the DNA is TGCAGCGTGGAGGACAGCTACTATGGCTACACCTTC. The rearrangement joins TRBV29-1 to TRBJ1-2, with D possibly being TRBD1 (6 bases). With 6 bases removed from V and 3 bases from J, the gap between germline ends came to 11 bases. The CDR3 is made up of 12 amino acids. Germline assignment: CDR1 SQVTM and CDR2 ANQGSEA.

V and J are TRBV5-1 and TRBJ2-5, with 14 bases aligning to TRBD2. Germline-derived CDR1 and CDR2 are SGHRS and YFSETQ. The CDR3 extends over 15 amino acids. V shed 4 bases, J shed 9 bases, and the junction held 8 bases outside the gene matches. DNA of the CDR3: TGCGCCAGCAGCCCTGGGACTAGCGGGAGTATGGCCCAGTACTTC. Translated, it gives CASSPGTSGSMAQYF.

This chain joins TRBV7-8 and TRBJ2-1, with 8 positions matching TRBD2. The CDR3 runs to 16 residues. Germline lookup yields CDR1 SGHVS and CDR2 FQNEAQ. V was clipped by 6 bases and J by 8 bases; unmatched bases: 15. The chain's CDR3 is CASRPQAGRASDEQFF. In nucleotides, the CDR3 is TGTGCCAGCAGACCCCAGGCCGGGAGGGCCTCCGATGAGCAGTTCTTC.

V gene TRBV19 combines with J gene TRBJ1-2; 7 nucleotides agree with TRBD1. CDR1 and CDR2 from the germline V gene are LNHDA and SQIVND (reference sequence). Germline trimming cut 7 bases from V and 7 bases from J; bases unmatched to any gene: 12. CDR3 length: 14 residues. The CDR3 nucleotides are TGTGCCAGTAAGCGGAACAGGGGCCTTAGTGGCTACACCTTC. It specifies CASKRNRGLSGYTF.

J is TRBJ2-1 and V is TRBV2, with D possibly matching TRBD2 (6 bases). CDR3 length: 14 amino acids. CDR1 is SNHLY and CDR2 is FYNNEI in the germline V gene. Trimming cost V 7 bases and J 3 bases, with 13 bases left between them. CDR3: CASNGGSFYNEQFF. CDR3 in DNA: TGTGCCAGCAACGGGGGTTCTTTCTACAATGAGCAGTTCTTC.

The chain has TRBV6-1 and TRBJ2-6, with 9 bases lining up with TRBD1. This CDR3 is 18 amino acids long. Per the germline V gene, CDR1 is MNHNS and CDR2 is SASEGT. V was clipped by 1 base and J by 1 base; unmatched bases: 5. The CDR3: CASSEGTGGWSGANVLTF. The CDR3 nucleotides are TGTGCCAGCAGTGAAGGCACAGGGGGCTGGTCTGGGGCCAACGTCCTGACTTTC.